The entry below describes one T cell receptor beta chain. Its antigen is unknown. Template switching added a universal primer binding site, and final cDNA carried unique molecular identifiers. In TCRdb, the 5' RACE reads were re-called with MiXCR into one record per CDR3 protein. The sample has about 530,000 distinct CDR3 sequences, about 22% seen once; the top ten hold 0.4% to 0.6%. The data derive from a study of identical twins. Overall study findings and caveats: Twins shared beta out-of-frame sequences in excess, but this excess was weaker. Low generation-probability sequences were in excess among twin-shared out-of-frame alpha sequences. Modelling underestimated the level of out-of-frame TCR alpha sharing observed in monozygotic twins.

Germline-derived CDR1 and CDR2 are SGHTA and FQGTGA. This CDR3 comprises 19 residues. V lost 1 base to trimming and J lost 4 bases; unmatched junction nucleotides: 17. A further study also used this sample, focusing on yellow fever vaccine responses in identical twins.

The TCR comes from a woman in her late teens or twenties in good health. The V call is TRBV7-3, the J call TRBJ2-3, with 7 bases matching TRBD2. Sequencing was done on a sample of CD4+ T cells sorted from blood. CDR3 DNA sequence: TGTGCCAGCAGCTTAAGTCCCGCGCAGGGAGGGACCTTCTCAGATACGCAGTATTTT. As protein: CASSLSPAQGGTFSDTQYF.